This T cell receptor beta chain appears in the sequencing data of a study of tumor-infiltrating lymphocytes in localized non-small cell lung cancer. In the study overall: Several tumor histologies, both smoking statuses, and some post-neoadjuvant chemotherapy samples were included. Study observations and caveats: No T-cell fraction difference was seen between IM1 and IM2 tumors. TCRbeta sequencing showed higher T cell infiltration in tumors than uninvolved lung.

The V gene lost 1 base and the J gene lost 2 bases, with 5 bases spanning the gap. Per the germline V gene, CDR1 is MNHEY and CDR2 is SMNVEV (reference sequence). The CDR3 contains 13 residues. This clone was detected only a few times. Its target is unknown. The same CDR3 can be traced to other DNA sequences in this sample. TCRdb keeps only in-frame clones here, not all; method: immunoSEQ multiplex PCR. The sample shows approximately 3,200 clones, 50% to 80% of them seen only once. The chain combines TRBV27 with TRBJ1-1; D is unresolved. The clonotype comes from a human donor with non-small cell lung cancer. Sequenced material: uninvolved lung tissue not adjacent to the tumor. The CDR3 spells CASSLLGNTEAFF. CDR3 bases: TGTGCCAGCAGTTTATTAGGTAACACTGAAGCTTTCTTT.